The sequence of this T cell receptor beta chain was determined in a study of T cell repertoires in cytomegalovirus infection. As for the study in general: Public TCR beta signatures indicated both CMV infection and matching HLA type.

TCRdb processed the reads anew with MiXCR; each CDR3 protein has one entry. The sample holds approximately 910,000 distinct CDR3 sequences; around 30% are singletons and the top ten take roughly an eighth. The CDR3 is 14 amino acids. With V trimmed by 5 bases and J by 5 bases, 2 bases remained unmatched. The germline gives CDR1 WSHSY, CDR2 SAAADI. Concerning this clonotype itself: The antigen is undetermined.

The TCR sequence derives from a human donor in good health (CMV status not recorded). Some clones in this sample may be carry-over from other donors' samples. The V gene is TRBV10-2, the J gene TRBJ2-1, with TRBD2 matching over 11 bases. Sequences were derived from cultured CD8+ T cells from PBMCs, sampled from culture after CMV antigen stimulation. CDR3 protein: CASSHSGGDNEQFF. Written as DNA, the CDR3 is TGCGCCAGCAGTCATAGCGGGGGGGACAATGAGCAGTTCTTC.